The clone carrying this TCR beta chain was counted between two and nine times. Its antigen is undetermined. These data belong to a study of T cell responses to AZD1222 COVID-19 vaccine. The CDR3 is made up of 12 amino acids. V gave up 4 bases and J gave up 6 bases; unmatched junction bases: 2. Germline lookup yields CDR1 MNHEY and CDR2 SVGEGT. This table comes from immunoSEQ multiplex PCR, and its TCRdb copy is limited to in-frame clones, with some not included. Among 180,000 or so clones listed, around 93% were seen once. Study findings and constraints: It was only 6 or 7 AZD1222 recipients who were seropositive at baseline. Dominant at 160-218 and 743-854, vaccine-associated CD4 TCRs also spanned spike. Females made up more of the donors, who were largely white British, and clonal diversity may have come out too low. Unmutated variant regions are reportedly targeted by nearly half of spike-specific TCRs.

This TCR derives from an adult who received the AZD1222 COVID-19 vaccine. The chain employs TRBV6-2 or TRBV6-3 and TRBJ1-2, with 7 bases identical to TRBD1. This material consisted of peripheral blood, taken 28 days after the second AZD1222 dose. The CDR3 region has the DNA TGTGCCAGCAGTTTCACAGGGGATGGCTACACCTTC. Translated: CASSFTGDGYTF.